These 21 T cell receptor beta chains originate from one sample sequenced in a study of blood T cell repertoires in COVID-19. The table came from immunoSEQ multiplex PCR; TCRdb's copy has only in-frame clones and leaves some out. The sample includes around 200,000 clones, around nine tenths of them seen just once. The specimen was peripheral blood. The origin of the receptors is a man between 65 and 85 years old with acute or convalescent COVID-19.

The rearrangement joins TRBV10-3 to TRBJ2-1, with TRBD2 matching over 8 bases. The J segment lost 10 bases and the V segment lost 6 bases, leaving 5 bases of the junction unmatched. Germline lookup yields CDR1 ENHRY and CDR2 SYGVKD. The CDR3 covers 12 residues. In nucleotides, the CDR3 is TGTGCCATCAGCCCCGGGGGGGACGAGCAGTTCTTC. As protein: CAISPGGDEQFF.

This chain links TRBV3-1 (or the pseudogene TRBV3-2) with TRBJ2-7; D is ambiguous. The CDR3 loop spans 14 amino acids. Germline assignment: CDR1 LGHDT and CDR2 YNNKEL (reference sequence). The V gene lost 0 bases and the J gene lost 1 base, with 7 bases spanning the gap. CDR3 amino acids: CASSQESNSYEQYF. Here the CDR3 DNA reads TGTGCCAGCAGCCAAGAGTCAAATTCCTACGAGCAGTACTTC.

The chain has TRBV9 and TRBJ2-5; D possibly corresponds to TRBD1 (6 bases). The CDR3 contains 14 residues. Trimming pared 2 bases from V and 4 bases from J, leaving 12 bases between. Germline CDR1 is SGDLS and CDR2 is YYNGEE. The CDR3 region has the DNA TGTGCCAGCAGCGTCACAGGGTACGGAGAGACCCAGTACTTC. Amino acids: CASSVTGYGETQYF.

The chain recombines TRBV30 with TRBJ1-2; D gene ambiguous. Germline CDR1 is GTSNPN and CDR2 is SVGIG (reference sequence). V lost 4 bases, J lost 0 bases, and 12 bases lay in between. The CDR3 is made up of 14 amino acids. CDR3 region: CAWTGLAANYGYTF. In DNA, the CDR3 is TGTGCCTGGACGGGTCTCGCAGCTAACTATGGCTACACCTTC.

The chain is built from TRBV14 and TRBJ2-5; 8 bases line up with TRBD2. This CDR3 has 16 residues. Unmatched junction bases numbered 12, after V lost 2 bases and J lost 7 bases. Germline CDR1 is SGHDN and CDR2 is FVKESK. DNA of the CDR3: TGTGCCAGCAGCCAACTCGGGACTAGTGCGAGTGGGACCCAGTACTTC. Protein: CASSQLGTSASGTQYF.

The chain carries TRBV3-1 (or the pseudogene TRBV3-2) and TRBJ2-5; 7 positions agree with TRBD1. The CDR3 contains 14 residues. Germline CDR1 reads LGHDT; CDR2 reads YNNKEL (reference sequence). Trimming took 4 bases from V and 5 from J; bases not matched to a gene: 7. This CDR3 is CASSRRGGEETQYF. The CDR3 DNA is TGTGCCAGCAGCCGGAGAGGGGGCGAGGAGACCCAGTACTTC.

This chain joins TRBV5-6 and TRBJ2-7, with 9 bases that match TRBD2. J was trimmed by 3 bases and V by 1 base; bases with no gene match: 5. The V gene's germline CDR1 is SGHDT and CDR2 YYEEEE. The CDR3 runs 15 residues. This chain's CDR3 is CASSLTASGNYEQYF. The CDR3 DNA reads TGTGCCAGCAGCTTGACGGCTAGCGGGAACTACGAGCAGTACTTC.

The rearrangement links TRBV28 to TRBJ2-1; weak D call: TRBD2 (5 bases). Trimming removed 3 bases at V and 4 bases at J, with 10 bases between. Germline values: CDR1 MDHEN, CDR2 SYDVKM. CDR3 length: 14 residues. CDR3 nucleotides: TGTGCCAGCAGTTTTCCCGGGGTTTACAATGAGCAGTTCTTC. This sequence encodes CASSFPGVYNEQFF.

The CDR3 DNA reads as TGTGCCAGTAGTATTGGGAGCGGTTTCTTCCAAGAGACCCAGTACTTC. This encodes CASSIGSGFFQETQYF. The rearrangement links TRBV19 to TRBJ2-5; maybe TRBD2 (5 bases). The germline V gene has CDR1 LNHDA and CDR2 SQIVND (reference sequence). Trimming removed 3 bases from V and 1 base from J, with 15 bases in between. This CDR3 spans 16 amino acids. The whole variable domain, filled in from reference TRBV19 and TRBJ2-5, reads DGGITQSPKYLFRKEGQNVTLSCEQNLNHDAMYWYRQDPGQGLRLIYYSQIVNDFQKGDIAEGYSVSREKKESFPLTVTSAQKNPTAFYLCASSIGSGFFQETQYFGPGTRLLVL.

The CDR3 sequence: CATGTLQNEQFF. The CDR3 DNA reads TGTGCCACGGGGACTCTACAGAATGAGCAGTTCTTC. The chain joins TRBV24-1 to TRBJ2-1; D might be TRBD2 (6 bases). Germline CDR1 is KGHDR and CDR2 is SFDVKD. This CDR3 region has 12 residues. Trimming removed 10 bases from V and 7 bases from J, with 13 bases in between.

The sample holds one count of this clone. This chain joins TRBV27 and TRBJ2-1; 9 bases are shared with TRBD2. V shed 3 bases, J shed 1 base, and the junction held 1 base outside the gene matches. Germline values: CDR1 MNHEY, CDR2 SMNVEV (reference sequence). CDR3 size: 15 residues. CDR3 bases: TGTGCCAGCAGTTTGAGCGGGAGGTCCTACAATGAGCAGTTCTTC. This sequence encodes CASSLSGRSYNEQFF.

The gene calls are TRBV4-3 and TRBJ2-3; D might be TRBD1 (5 bases). Between the trimmed V and J ends, which lost 3 bases and 6 bases, there was a span of 10 bases. The CDR3 length is 13 residues. Germline values: CDR1 LGHNA, CDR2 YSLEER. CDR3 coding DNA: TGCGCCAGCAGCCAGGGGCCAGGGGATACGCAGTATTTT. This encodes CASSQGPGDTQYF.

The J gene is TRBJ2-5, the V gene TRBV2, with a possible D match to TRBD1 (6 bases). V lost 7 bases and J 0 bases, leaving 12 bases between the germline ends. CDR1 SNHLY and CDR2 FYNNEI come from the germline V gene. This CDR3 is 14 amino acids long. The CDR3 loop reads CASTEDSYQETQYF. The DNA of the CDR3 is TGTGCCAGCACAGAGGACAGCTACCAAGAGACCCAGTACTTC. The entire variable domain, with the rest obtained from reference TRBV2 and TRBJ2-5, is as follows: EPEVTQTPSHQVTQMGQEVILRCVPISNHLYFYWYRQILGQKVEFLVSFYNNEISEKSEIFDDQFSVERPDGSNFTLKIRSTKLEDSAMYFCASTEDSYQETQYFGPGTRLLVL.

The rearrangement uses TRBV5-1 and TRBJ1-1, with 8 nucleotides matching TRBD1. Germline-derived CDR1 and CDR2 are SGHRS and YFSETQ. The CDR3 totals 14 residues. The V and J ends lost 4 bases and 1 base, in that order; junction bases with no gene match: 3. CDR3 sequence: CASSVQGGNTEAFF. The CDR3 bases are TGCGCCAGCAGCGTACAGGGGGGGAACACTGAAGCTTTCTTT.

The chain joins TRBV6-5 to TRBJ1-1; D may be TRBD1 (6 bases). This CDR3 is 15 amino acids long. V dropped 7 bases and J dropped 1 base, with 16 bases sitting between them. CDR1 is MNHEY and CDR2 is SVGAGI in the germline V gene. In nucleotides, the CDR3 is TGTGCCAGCACCCCATATGGACAGAGGAACACTGAAGCTTTCTTT. Translated: CASTPYGQRNTEAFF.

The chain is built from TRBV19 and TRBJ1-2; D gene uncertain. CDR1 is LNHDA and CDR2 is SQIVND in the germline V gene (reference sequence). This CDR3 is 13 amino acids long. V was shortened by 3 bases and J by 1 base, with 6 bases between the two germline ends. The CDR3 sequence is CASSMGSNYGYTF. As DNA, the CDR3 is TGTGCCAGTAGTATGGGCAGTAACTATGGCTACACCTTC.

The J gene is TRBJ1-3, the V gene TRBV30; D unresolved. The CDR3 spans 13 residues. Germline-derived CDR1 and CDR2 are GTSNPN and SVGIG (reference sequence). V lost 1 base and J 4 bases, leaving 8 bases between the germline ends. Written as DNA, the CDR3 is TGTGCCTGGAGTGGGTACGGGGGAAACACCATATATTTT. Amino acids: CAWSGYGGNTIYF.

This clone was observed a handful of times. This chain links TRBV4-1 with TRBJ1-4, with 10 bases that match TRBD1. The length of the CDR3 is 17 residues. Germline V gene data show CDR1 as MGHRA and CDR2 as YSYEKL. The junction had 10 bases not matched to a gene; V was cut back by 7 bases and J by 2 bases. DNA for the CDR3: TGCGCCAGCACCAAGACAGGGGGCGCAGTGACTAATGAAAAACTGTTTTTT. This sequence encodes CASTKTGGAVTNEKLFF.

This clone was seen only a few times. The chain uses TRBV28 and TRBJ2-7; 8 bases map to TRBD1. The CDR3 is made up of 13 amino acids. V was clipped by 8 bases and J by 2 bases; unmatched bases: 5. Germline V lookup: CDR1 MDHEN, CDR2 SYDVKM. CDR3 region: CASRTGTAYEQYF. The CDR3, as DNA: TGTGCCAGCCGGACAGGGACCGCCTACGAGCAGTACTTC.

The V gene is TRBV12-1, the J gene TRBJ1-3; the table's TRBD1 call for D was not verified on the DNA. TRBV12-1 is given as a pseudogene. This CDR3 comprises 14 residues. The CDR3 DNA follows: TGTGCCACTCCCCAGGGTAACTCTGGAAACACCATATATTTT. Its protein is CATPQGNSGNTIYF.

This rearrangement joins TRBV5-1 to TRBJ2-3, with a weak D call TRBD2 (6 bases). V gave up 0 bases and J gave up 2 bases, with 13 bases separating them. The CDR3 extends over 16 amino acids. Germline CDR1 SGHRS, CDR2 YFSETQ. The DNA for the CDR3 is TGCGCCAGCAGCTTGGGAGGAGGGAGTGACACAGATACGCAGTATTTT. This gives the protein CASSLGGGSDTDTQYF.